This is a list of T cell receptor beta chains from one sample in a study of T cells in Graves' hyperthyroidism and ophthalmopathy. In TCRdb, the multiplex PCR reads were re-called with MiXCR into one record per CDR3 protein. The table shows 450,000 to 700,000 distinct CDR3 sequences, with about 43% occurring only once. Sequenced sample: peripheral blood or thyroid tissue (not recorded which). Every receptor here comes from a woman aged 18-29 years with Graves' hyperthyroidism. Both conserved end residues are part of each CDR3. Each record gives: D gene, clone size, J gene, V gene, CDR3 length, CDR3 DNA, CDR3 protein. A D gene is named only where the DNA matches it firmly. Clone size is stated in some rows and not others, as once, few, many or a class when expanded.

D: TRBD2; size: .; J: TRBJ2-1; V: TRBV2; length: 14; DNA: TGTGCCAGCAGTGAGACTAGCGGGAACAATGAGCAGTTCTTC; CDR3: CASSETSGNNEQFF
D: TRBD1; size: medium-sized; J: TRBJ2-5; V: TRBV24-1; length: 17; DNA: TGTGCCACCAGTAATTTAGGGACAGGGGGGAGACGGGAGACCCAGTACTTC; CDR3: CATSNLGTGGRRETQYF
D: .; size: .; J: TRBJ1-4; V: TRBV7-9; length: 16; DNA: TGTGCCAGCAGCTTACCCCTAACAGGGTTTGATGAAAAACTGTTTTTT; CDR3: CASSLPLTGFDEKLFF
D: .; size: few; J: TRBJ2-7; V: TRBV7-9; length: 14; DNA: TGTGCCAGCACCCCATCATCAGGCTCCTACGAGCAGTACTTC; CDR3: CASTPSSGSYEQYF
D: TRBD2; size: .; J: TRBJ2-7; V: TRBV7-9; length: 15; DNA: TGTGCCAGCAGCTTAGGGACTAGCGGGAACAATGAGCAGTACTTC; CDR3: CASSLGTSGNNEQYF
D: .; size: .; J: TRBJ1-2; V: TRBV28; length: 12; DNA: TGTGCCAGCAGGGCAGGGCACTATGGCTACACCTTC; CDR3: CASRAGHYGYTF
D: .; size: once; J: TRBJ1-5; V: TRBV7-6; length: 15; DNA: TGTGCCAGCAGCTTAAGGGGAGTTGCAAATCAGCCCCAGCATTTT; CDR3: CASSLRGVANQPQHF
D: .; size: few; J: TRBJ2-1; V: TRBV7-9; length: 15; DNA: TGTGCCAGCAGCTTAGGCCTAGCGAACTACAATGAGCAGTTCTTC; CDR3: CASSLGLANYNEQFF
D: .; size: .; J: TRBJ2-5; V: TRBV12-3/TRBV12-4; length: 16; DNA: TGTGCCAGCAGTTTCTTCCCCGACAGTCATCAAGAGACCCAGTACTTC; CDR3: CASSFFPDSHQETQYF
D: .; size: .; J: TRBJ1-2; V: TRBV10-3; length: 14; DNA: TGTGCCATCAGTGAGGCGGGCAACGTGCGGGGCTACACCTTC; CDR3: CAISEAGNVRGYTF
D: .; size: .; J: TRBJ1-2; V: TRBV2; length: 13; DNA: TGTGCCAGCAGTGAAGCCAGGTTTTTAGGCTACACCTTC; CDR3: CASSEARFLGYTF
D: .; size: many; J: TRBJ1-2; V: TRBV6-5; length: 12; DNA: TGTGCCAGCAAGCAAGGAGGCTATGGCTACACCTTC; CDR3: CASKQGGYGYTF
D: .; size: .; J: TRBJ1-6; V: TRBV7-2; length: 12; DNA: TGTGCCAGCAGCTACATAAATTCACCCCTCCACTTT; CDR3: CASSYINSPLHF
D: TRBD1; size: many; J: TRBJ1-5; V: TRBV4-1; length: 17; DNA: TGCGCCAGCAGCCAAGGTCCCTGGACAGGGGAGGGGCAGCCCCAGCATTTT; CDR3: CASSQGPWTGEGQPQHF
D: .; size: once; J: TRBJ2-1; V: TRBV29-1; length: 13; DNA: TGCAGCGTCCGACCAGGGGTTTACAATGAGCAGTTCTTC; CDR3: CSVRPGVYNEQFF
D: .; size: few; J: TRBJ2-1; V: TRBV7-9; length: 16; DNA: TGTGCCAGCAGCGAACGTCTTGTGAGGTCCTACAATGAGCAGTTCTTC; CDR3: CASSERLVRSYNEQFF
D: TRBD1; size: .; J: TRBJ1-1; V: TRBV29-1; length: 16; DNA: TGCAGCGTTGAGAGACAGGGGGCAGTACTGAACACTGAAGCTTTCTTT; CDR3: CSVERQGAVLNTEAFF
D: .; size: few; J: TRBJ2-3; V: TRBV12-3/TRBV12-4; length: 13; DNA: TGTGCCAGCAGTTTGGTAGCTGTGGATACGCAGTATTTT; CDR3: CASSLVAVDTQYF
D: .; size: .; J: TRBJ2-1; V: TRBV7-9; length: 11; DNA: TGTGCCAGCGGCTTTAAGTCTGAGCAGTTCTTC; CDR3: CASGFKSEQFF
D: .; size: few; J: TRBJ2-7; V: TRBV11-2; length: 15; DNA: TGTGCCAGCAGACCCCGGGGCGCTTGGGCCTACGAGCAGTACTTC; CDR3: CASRPRGAWAYEQYF
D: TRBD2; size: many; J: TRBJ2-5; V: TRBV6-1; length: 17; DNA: TGTGCCAGCAGTCCCCGGACTAGCGGGAGGGCCAGTGAGACCCAGTACTTC; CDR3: CASSPRTSGRASETQYF
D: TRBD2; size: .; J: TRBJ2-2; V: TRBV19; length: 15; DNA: TGTGCCAGTAGAAAGGGACTAGCGAGCACCGGGGAGCTGTTTTTT; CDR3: CASRKGLASTGELFF
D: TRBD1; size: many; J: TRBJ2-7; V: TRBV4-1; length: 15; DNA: TGCGCCAGCAGCCAAACTGGACAGGGGCTCTACGAGCAGTACTTC; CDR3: CASSQTGQGLYEQYF
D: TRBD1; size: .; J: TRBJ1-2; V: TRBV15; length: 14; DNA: TGTGCCACCAGCAGAGACGGGACAGGGGGTGGCTACACCTTC; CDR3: CATSRDGTGGGYTF
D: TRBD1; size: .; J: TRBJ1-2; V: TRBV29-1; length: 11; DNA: TGCAGCAGTCCACAGGGGATTGGCTACACCTTC; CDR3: CSSPQGIGYTF
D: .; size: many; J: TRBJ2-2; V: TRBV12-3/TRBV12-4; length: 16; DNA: TGTGCCAGCAGTTTAGCTGGCGGAGCGAACACCGGGGAGCTGTTTTTT; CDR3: CASSLAGGANTGELFF
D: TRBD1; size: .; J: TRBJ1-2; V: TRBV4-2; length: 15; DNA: TGTGCCAGCAGTACTCACAGGGGGGAAACCTATGGCTACACCTTC; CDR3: CASSTHRGETYGYTF
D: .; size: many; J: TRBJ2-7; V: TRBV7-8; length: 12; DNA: TGTGCCAGCAGCTTAACCTTAACCGAGCAGTACTTC; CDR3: CASSLTLTEQYF
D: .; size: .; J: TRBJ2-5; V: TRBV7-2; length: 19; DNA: TGTGCCAGCAGCCGAGCCTGGGGTGGCAGGGGAGGCGTTTCTGAGACCCAGTACTTC; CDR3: CASSRAWGGRGGVSETQYF
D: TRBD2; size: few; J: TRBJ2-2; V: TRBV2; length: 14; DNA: TGTGCCAGCAGTTTTGGGAGGGGCACCGGGGAGCTGTTTTTT; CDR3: CASSFGRGTGELFF
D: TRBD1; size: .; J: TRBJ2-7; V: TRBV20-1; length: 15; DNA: TGCAGTGCTAGAATTCTTTTCGGGACAGCCTACGAGCAGTACTTC; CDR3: CSARILFGTAYEQYF
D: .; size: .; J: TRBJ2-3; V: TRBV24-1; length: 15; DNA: TGTGCCACCAGTGATTTGGGGGGAGGAACAGATACGCAGTATTTT; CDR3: CATSDLGGGTDTQYF
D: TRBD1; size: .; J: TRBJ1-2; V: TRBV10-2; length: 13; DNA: TGCGCCAGCAGCTTACGGGGGGCAGGGGGCTGCACCTTC; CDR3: CASSLRGAGGCTF
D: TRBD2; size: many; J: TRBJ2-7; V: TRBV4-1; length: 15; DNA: TGCGCCAGCAGCCAGCTCCGGTCGGGGGGCTACGAGCAGTACTTC; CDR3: CASSQLRSGGYEQYF
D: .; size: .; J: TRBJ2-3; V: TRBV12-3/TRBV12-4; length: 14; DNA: TGTGCCAGCAGTAGGACTGGCGAGACAGATACGCAGTATTTT; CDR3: CASSRTGETDTQYF
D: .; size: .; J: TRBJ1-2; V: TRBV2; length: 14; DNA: TGTGCCAGCAGCCATTGGACATACGACTATGGCTACACCTTC; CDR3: CASSHWTYDYGYTF
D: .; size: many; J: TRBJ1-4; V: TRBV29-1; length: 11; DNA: TGCTATCTGCGATTAATGAAAAGGCTGTTTTTT; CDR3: CYLRLMKRLFF
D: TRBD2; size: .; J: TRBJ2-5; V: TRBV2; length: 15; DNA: TGTGCCAGCAGAGGACTAGCGGGAGGACCCTCAACCCAGTACTTC; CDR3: CASRGLAGGPSTQYF
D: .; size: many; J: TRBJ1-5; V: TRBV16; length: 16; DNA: TGTGCCAGCAGCCAATCTGGGGGCGAGAAAGGTCAGCCCCAGCATTTT; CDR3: CASSQSGGEKGQPQHF
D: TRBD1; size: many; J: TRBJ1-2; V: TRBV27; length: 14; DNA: TGTGCCAGCAACTCAGAGGGGGCCGCCTATGGCTACACCTTC; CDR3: CASNSEGAAYGYTF
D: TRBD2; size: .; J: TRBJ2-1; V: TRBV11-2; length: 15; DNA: TGTGCCAGCAGGAACCTAGCGGGAGCCTACAATGAGCAGTTCTTC; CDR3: CASRNLAGAYNEQFF
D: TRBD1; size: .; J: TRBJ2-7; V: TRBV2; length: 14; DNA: TGTGCCAGCACGGAAGGTGACAGGGGGTACGAGCAGTACTTC; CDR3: CASTEGDRGYEQYF
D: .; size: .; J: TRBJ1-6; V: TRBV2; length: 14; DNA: TGTGCCAGCAGCGATCAGGGCTATAATTCACCCCTCCACTTT; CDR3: CASSDQGYNSPLHF
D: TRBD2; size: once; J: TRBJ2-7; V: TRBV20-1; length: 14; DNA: TGCAGTGCTGAGCAGGCGGGAGAACTTCACGAGCAGTACTTC; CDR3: CSAEQAGELHEQYF
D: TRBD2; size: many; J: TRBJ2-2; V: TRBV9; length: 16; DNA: TGTGCCAGCAGCGTAGGGCTAGCGGAGAACACCGGGGAGCTGTTTTTT; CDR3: CASSVGLAENTGELFF
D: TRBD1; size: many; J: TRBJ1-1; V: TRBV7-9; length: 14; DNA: TGTGCCAGCAGCTTGACAGGGTCGAACACTGAAGCTTTCTTT; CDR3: CASSLTGSNTEAFF
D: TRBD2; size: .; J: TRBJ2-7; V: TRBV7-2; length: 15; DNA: TGTGCCAGCAGCTTAGCAGGGGCGGGAGCAGATACGCAGTACTTC; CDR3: CASSLAGAGADTQYF
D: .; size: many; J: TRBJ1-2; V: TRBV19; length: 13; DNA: TGTGCCAGTAGTATAAGGACAGCCTATGGCTACACCTTC; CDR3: CASSIRTAYGYTF
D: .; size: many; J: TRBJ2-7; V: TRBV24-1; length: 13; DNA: TGTGCCACCAGTGAGGGCAGTCACTACGAGCAGTACTTC; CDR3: CATSEGSHYEQYF
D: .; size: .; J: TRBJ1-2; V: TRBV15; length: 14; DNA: TGTGCCACCAGCTTCAGTCGCAATCAGCACGGCTACACCTTC; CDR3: CATSFSRNQHGYTF
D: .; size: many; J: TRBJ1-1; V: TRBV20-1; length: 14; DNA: TGCAGTGCTAGGGAGGGGGAGGCGGACACTGAAGCTTTCTTT; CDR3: CSAREGEADTEAFF
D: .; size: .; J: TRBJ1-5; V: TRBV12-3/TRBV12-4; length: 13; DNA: TGTGCCAGCAGTTTCCTGCTAACACGGCACCAGCATTTT; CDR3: CASSFLLTRHQHF